The 24 T cell receptor beta chains listed next were all sequenced from one sample in a study of blood T cell repertoires in COVID-19. The table came from immunoSEQ multiplex PCR; TCRdb's copy has only in-frame clones and leaves some out. The sample has more than 95,000 clones; roughly nine tenths are singletons. Specimen: peripheral blood. The receptors stem from a man aged 45-65 years with COVID-19, enrolled during active disease.

The DNA for the CDR3 is TGTGCCAGCAGTCAGACAGGGGTCGCCTACGAGCAGTACTTC. This codes for CASSQTGVAYEQYF. This chain connects TRBV27 to TRBJ2-7, with 8 bases identical to TRBD1. The CDR3 contains 14 residues. The V gene's germline CDR1 is MNHEY and CDR2 SMNVEV (reference sequence). V shed 5 bases, J shed 2 bases, and the junction held 5 bases outside the gene matches.

This clone was seen only a few times. V and J are TRBV13 and TRBJ2-7; 7 nucleotides agree with TRBD1. CDR1 and CDR2 from the germline V gene are PRHDT and FYEKMQ (reference sequence). The trim removed 4 bases at V and 0 bases at J, leaving 3 bases unmatched. The CDR3 runs to 14 residues. The CDR3 region has the DNA TGTGCCAGCAGCTCAGACAGGGCCTCCTACGAGCAGTACGTC. Residues: CASSSDRASYEQYV.

This sequence joins TRBV6-5 and TRBJ2-7, with D possibly being TRBD2 (5 bases). Between the trimmed V and J ends, which lost 11 bases and 2 bases, there was a span of 16 bases. The CDR3 has 13 amino acids. Germline V lookup: CDR1 MNHEY, CDR2 SVGAGI. The CDR3 loop is CASARADTYEQYV. The CDR3 region has the DNA TGTGCCTCGGCGAGGGCGGATACCTACGAGCAGTACGTC.

The chain has TRBV7-9 and TRBJ2-5; tentative D call: TRBD2 (5 bases). This CDR3 has 14 residues. From germline, CDR1 is SEHNR and CDR2 FQNEAQ (reference sequence). Trimming pared 5 bases from V and 5 bases from J, leaving 15 bases between. CDR3 in amino acids: CASSRPGVSETQYF. CDR3 nucleotides: TGTGCCAGCAGCCGTCCCGGGGTTTCCGAGACCCAGTACTTC.

About this clone itself: This same CDR3 is encoded by further DNA sequences in the sample. The V gene is TRBV7-2, the J gene TRBJ2-1; D not resolved. Per germline, CDR1 SGHTA and CDR2 FQGNSA. The CDR3 contains 13 residues. Trimming took 1 base from V and 2 from J, leaving 3 bases between them. The CDR3 region has the DNA TGTGCCAGCAGCTTAGGGCCCTACAATGAGCAGTTCTTC. Translating it yields CASSLGPYNEQFF.

The rearrangement links TRBV5-3 to TRBJ2-3; D gene ambiguous. TRBV5-3 is recorded as an ORF, its role being uncertain. The CDR3 spans 16 residues. V was cut by 0 bases and J by 0 bases, with 11 bases left in between. CDR3 loop: CARSLGSLRSTDTQYF. The CDR3 nucleotides read TGTGCCAGAAGCTTGGGGAGCCTTCGGAGCACAGATACGCAGTATTTT.

V usage is TRBV27 and J usage is TRBJ1-4, with D possibly matching TRBD1 (6 bases). This CDR3 contains 14 residues. Looked up from germline, CDR1 is MNHEY and CDR2 is SMNVEV (reference sequence). The V gene lost 6 bases and the J gene lost 4 bases, with 12 bases spanning the gap. CDR3 coding DNA: TGTGCCAGCAGCAGACCAGGGGTTAATGAAAAACTGTTTTTT. Its protein is CASSRPGVNEKLFF.

The genes are TRBV5-8 and TRBJ2-3; no clear D. The CDR3 is made up of 15 amino acids. The ends were cut back, 0 bases at V and 2 bases at J, with 10 bases in the middle. Germline CDR1 is SGHTS and CDR2 is YDEGEE. CDR3 amino acids: CASSLGQFITDTQYF. The CDR3 DNA reads as TGTGCCAGCAGCTTGGGACAATTTATCACAGATACGCAGTATTTT. The variable domain in full, with the rest retrieved from reference TRBV5-8 and TRBJ2-3, is EAGVTQSPTHLIKTRGQQATLRCSPISGHTSVYWYQQALGLGLQFLLWYDEGEERNRGNFPPRFSGRQFPNYSSELNVNALELEDSALYLCASSLGQFITDTQYFGPGTRLTVL.

The chain couples TRBV4-1 to TRBJ2-7; weak D call: TRBD1 (6 bases). Germline V gene data show CDR1 as MGHRA and CDR2 as YSYEKL. The V and J ends lost 1 base and 7 bases respectively, with 11 bases between them. The CDR3 is made up of 13 amino acids. CDR3: CASSQAPGEEQYF. The CDR3, as DNA: TGCGCCAGCAGCCAAGCCCCAGGGGAGGAGCAGTACTTC.

The chain uses TRBV18 and TRBJ1-1; the D gene is possibly TRBD1 (5 bases). This CDR3 region has 14 residues. Germline V lookup: CDR1 KGHSH, CDR2 LQKENI. V shed 4 bases and J shed 0 bases, with 9 bases lying between them. CDR3 bases: TGTGCCAGCTCACGAGACAGTCTGAACACTGAAGCTTTCTTT. Protein product: CASSRDSLNTEAFF.

This clone came up once. The genes are TRBV6-2 or TRBV6-3 and TRBJ1-1; D might be TRBD1 (6 bases). Trimming shortened V by 7 bases and J by 1 base, and 16 bases separated the two germline ends. The CDR3 totals 15 residues. Looked up from germline, CDR1 is MNHEY and CDR2 is SVGEGT. CDR3 coding DNA: TGTGCCAGCATCCCGGTGGGGGCAGAGAACACTGAAGCTTTCTTT. Encoded protein: CASIPVGAENTEAFF.

The chain is built from TRBV5-1 and TRBJ1-2; no reliable D call. CDR1 SGHRS and CDR2 YFSETQ come from the germline V gene. Deletions cut 0 bases from V and 0 bases from J, with 9 bases between. This CDR3 is 15 amino acids long. CDR3 nucleotides: TGCGCCAGCAGCTTGGAGGCAGGAACTAACTATGGCTACACCTTC. Its translation: CASSLEAGTNYGYTF.

This clone was observed a few times. The rearrangement links TRBV28 to TRBJ1-5; 7 nucleotides match TRBD1. V was clipped by 6 bases and J by 0 bases; unmatched bases: 8. The CDR3 is 16 residues long. Germline V lookup: CDR1 MDHEN, CDR2 SYDVKM. For the CDR3, the DNA is TGTGCCAGCAGACCCAAGGACAGGTTTAGCAATCAGCCCCAGCATTTT. Translated, it gives CASRPKDRFSNQPQHF.

The CDR3 loop reads CASTTSGRAPNEQFF. The CDR3 bases are TGTGCCAGTACCACTAGCGGGAGGGCCCCCAATGAGCAGTTCTTC. The rearrangement uses TRBV19 and TRBJ2-1, with 13 bases identical to TRBD2. With 7 bases clipped from V and 6 bases from J, the junction kept 6 bases outside the gene matches. The germline CDR1 and CDR2 sequences are LNHDA and SQIVND (reference sequence). The CDR3 is 15 residues long.

The CDR3 DNA reads as TGTGCCAGCAGACGGGACAGGGGACGTGAAAAACTGTTTTTT. The encoded protein is CASRRDRGREKLFF. The rearrangement links TRBV5-8 to TRBJ1-4; 10 bases line up with TRBD1. This CDR3 is 14 amino acids long. The germline gives CDR1 SGHTS, CDR2 YDEGEE. The V gene end was trimmed by 5 bases and the J gene end by 7 bases; junction bases not matched to a gene: 5.

This chain links TRBV2 with TRBJ1-2; TRBD1 matches 10 bases. The CDR3 has 15 amino acids. Germline V lookup: CDR1 SNHLY, CDR2 FYNNEI. V lost 6 bases, J lost 5 bases, and 9 bases stayed unmatched. Here the CDR3 reads CASRGTGERSYGYTF. Here the CDR3 DNA reads TGTGCCAGCAGAGGGACAGGGGAGCGTAGTTATGGCTACACCTTC.

This clone was counted only a few times. V gene TRBV27 combines with J gene TRBJ2-2; TRBD1 aligns across 7 bases. CDR3 length: 16 amino acids. The germline CDR1 and CDR2 sequences are MNHEY and SMNVEV (reference sequence). V lost 6 bases, J lost 5 bases, and 12 bases stayed unmatched. CDR3 nucleotide sequence: TGTGCCAGCAGCCGTAGGAGAGGGGGCGAAACCGGGGAGCTGTTTTTT. Its protein is CASSRRRGGETGELFF.

This clone came up once. This chain connects TRBV7-9 to TRBJ1-2; TRBD1 matches 7 bases. Per germline, CDR1 SEHNR and CDR2 FQNEAQ (reference sequence). The CDR3 runs 18 residues. The V gene end was trimmed by 5 bases and the J gene end by 7 bases; junction bases not matched to a gene: 22. The CDR3 here is CASSDGRGQRGLRVGYTF. The DNA for the CDR3 is TGTGCCAGCAGCGACGGTAGGGGACAGCGAGGGCTAAGGGTTGGCTACACCTTC.

This clone was detected a few times. The chain joins TRBV10-3 to TRBJ1-3, with D hard to call. With 4 bases removed from V and 2 bases from J, the gap between germline ends came to 6 bases. The CDR3 is made up of 13 amino acids. Germline lookup yields CDR1 ENHRY and CDR2 SYGVKD. CDR3 sequence (DNA): TGTGCCATCAGTGCGGGGACTGGAAACACCATATATTTT. This sequence encodes CAISAGTGNTIYF.

The chain carries TRBV4-1 and TRBJ2-2, with 10 bases aligning to TRBD1. The CDR3 runs 15 residues. In germline, CDR1 is MGHRA, CDR2 YSYEKL. V was clipped by 6 bases and J by 5 bases; unmatched bases: 6. The CDR3 DNA reads TGCGCCAGCAGACTCGGACAGGGGGGAACCGGGGAGCTGTTTTTT. It translates to CASRLGQGGTGELFF.

The V call is TRBV29-1, the J call TRBJ2-4; the D gene is possibly TRBD1 (6 bases). Germline lookup yields CDR1 SQVTM and CDR2 ANQGSEA. The V end lost 6 bases, the J end lost 1 base, and 13 bases lay between the germline ends. This CDR3 region has 14 residues. The CDR3 protein is CSVRGEGAKNIQYF. Written as DNA, the CDR3 is TGCAGCGTCAGGGGTGAGGGGGCCAAAAACATTCAGTACTTC.

This clone was detected once. This rearrangement joins TRBV6-1 to TRBJ1-3; 7 bases agree with TRBD1. The germline gives CDR1 MNHNS, CDR2 SASEGT. V shed 4 bases, J shed 3 bases, and the junction held 12 bases outside the gene matches. The CDR3 consists of 17 residues. The CDR3 DNA sequence: TGTGCCAGCAGTGGTTTACCGGGACAGTCTGATGGAAACACCATATATTTT. Encoded protein: CASSGLPGQSDGNTIYF.

The chain is built from TRBV11-3 and TRBJ2-3; D is ambiguous. The CDR3 totals 13 residues. Trimming left V 4 bases short and J 0 bases short, with 5 bases between. The germline CDR1 and CDR2 sequences are SGHNT and YENEEA. The CDR3 here is CASSYGSTDTQYF. The CDR3 DNA follows: TGTGCCAGCAGCTACGGTAGCACAGATACGCAGTATTTT.

This chain uses TRBV6-5 with TRBJ2-4, with 8 bases identical to TRBD1. Germline V lookup: CDR1 MNHEY, CDR2 SVGAGI. The CDR3 has 14 residues. Trimming cost V 2 bases and J 8 bases; bases outside gene matches: 5. CDR3 DNA sequence: TGTGCCAGCAGTTACCGACAGGGGAAGGACATTCAGTACTTC. This encodes CASSYRQGKDIQYF.